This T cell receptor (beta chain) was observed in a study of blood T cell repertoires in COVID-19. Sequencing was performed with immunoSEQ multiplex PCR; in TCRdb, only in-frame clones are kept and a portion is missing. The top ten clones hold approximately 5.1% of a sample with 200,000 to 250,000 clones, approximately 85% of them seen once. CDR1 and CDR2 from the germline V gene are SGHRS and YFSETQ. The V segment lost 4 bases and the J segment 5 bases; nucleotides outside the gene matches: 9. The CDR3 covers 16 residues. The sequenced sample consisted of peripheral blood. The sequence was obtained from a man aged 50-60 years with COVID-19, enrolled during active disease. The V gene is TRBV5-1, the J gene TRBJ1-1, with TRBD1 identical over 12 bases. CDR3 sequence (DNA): TGCGCCAGCAGCCCCGGGACAGGGGGCGCAGGGACTGAAGCTTTCTTT. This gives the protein CASSPGTGGAGTEAFF.